This T cell receptor beta chain was profiled in a study of cytomegalovirus exposure and HLA in healthy donors. Overall study: From donors who were HLA-typed, an early data release held around 80 million unique TCRs. Whole-study results and caveats: Some V segments, including TRBV6-2 and TRBV6-3, were excluded as indistinguishable. Among the sequence variants, a highly shared cluster was likely an artifact of sequencing.

The PCR contained 60 Vbeta and 13 Jbeta primers. The table came from immunoSEQ multiplex PCR; TCRdb's copy has only in-frame clones and leaves some out. In the table there are 170,000 or so clones, around 80% of which are singletons. Per germline, CDR1 SEHNR and CDR2 FQNEAQ (reference sequence). This CDR3 spans 16 amino acids. Trimming removed 3 bases from V and 4 bases from J, with 18 bases in between. In regard to this clone: Its antigen is unknown.

The genes are TRBV7-9 and TRBJ1-2; no reliable D call. The sequenced sample was PBMCs. The sequence derives from a woman between 50 and 59 years old in good health and CMV-seropositive. CDR3 bases: TGTGCCAGCAGCTTCCAACTCTTGACCGCAGGCTATGGCTACACCTTC. Amino acids: CASSFQLLTAGYGYTF. Complete variable domain (other parts from reference TRBV7-9 and TRBJ1-2): DTGVSQNPRHKITKRGQNVTFRCDPISEHNRLYWYRQTLGQGPEFLTYFQNEAQLEKSRLLSDRFSAERPKGSFSTLEIQRTEQGDSAMYLCASSFQLLTAGYGYTFGSGTRLTVV.